This passage covers 30 T cell receptor beta chains from one sample sequenced in a study of cytomegalovirus exposure and HLA in healthy donors. Sequenced by immunoSEQ multiplex PCR; TCRdb stores in-frame clones only, minus some. Of about 73,000 clones listed, 90% to 95% are singletons. The material sequenced was PBMCs. These receptor sequences come from a man in his late teens or twenties in good health and CMV-seronegative.

The chain couples TRBV2 to TRBJ2-4; a possible D gene is TRBD1 (6 bases). This CDR3 has 14 amino acids. The ends were cut back, 2 bases at V and 6 bases at J, with 11 bases in the middle. The germline V gene encodes CDR1 SNHLY and CDR2 FYNNEI. The CDR3 loop reads CASSERGLVNIQYF. The CDR3 bases are TGTGCCAGCAGTGAAAGGGGGTTGGTAAACATTCAGTACTTC. Full variable domain (rest looked up from reference TRBV2 and TRBJ2-4): EPEVTQTPSHQVTQMGQEVILRCVPISNHLYFYWYRQILGQKVEFLVSFYNNEISEKSEIFDDQFSVERPDGSNFTLKIRSTKLEDSAMYFCASSERGLVNIQYFGAGTRLSVL.

This clone was found once. The genes are TRBV5-1 and TRBJ1-4, with a possible D match to TRBD1 (6 bases). V was clipped by 7 bases and J by 3 bases, with 16 bases between them. Germline V gives CDR1 SGHRS, CDR2 YFSETQ. The length of the CDR3 is 15 residues. CDR3 nucleotide sequence: TGCGCCAGCGGGAATAAGGGGGAGCCTAATGAAAAACTGTTTTTT. It codes for CASGNKGEPNEKLFF.

The chain uses TRBV27 and TRBJ1-3; possibly TRBD1 for D (6 bases). Between the trimmed V and J ends, which lost 8 bases and 0 bases, there was a span of 17 bases. Germline CDR1 reads MNHEY; CDR2 reads SMNVEV (reference sequence). This CDR3 region has 16 residues. The CDR3 here is CASRSLDRISGNTIYF. The CDR3, as DNA: TGTGCCAGCCGAAGCCTCGACAGGATCTCTGGAAACACCATATATTTT.

The chain uses TRBV7-3 and TRBJ1-1; possible D gene TRBD1, 5 bases. Between the trimmed V and J ends, which lost 2 bases and 0 bases, there was a span of 10 bases. CDR1 is SGHTA and CDR2 is FQGTGA in the germline V gene. The CDR3 runs 15 residues. CDR3 coding DNA: TGTGCCAGCAGCTTAGAATCAGGGATGAACACTGAAGCTTTCTTT. Translation: CASSLESGMNTEAFF.

The V gene is TRBV28, the J gene TRBJ2-1; 9 nucleotides align to TRBD1. The CDR3 length is 16 residues. Per the germline V gene, CDR1 is MDHEN and CDR2 is SYDVKM. V shed 6 bases and J 8 bases; nucleotides not matched to a gene: 14. CDR3 sequence (DNA): TGTGCCAGCAGCTGGCCTTACGGACAGGGGATCGATGAGCAGTTCTTC. Encoded protein: CASSWPYGQGIDEQFF.

The chain uses TRBV2 and TRBJ2-5; 9 nucleotides line up with TRBD2. Germline CDR1 is SNHLY and CDR2 is FYNNEI. J gave up 1 base and V 7 bases, and 7 bases lay outside the gene matches. The CDR3 sequence is 15 residues long. This chain's CDR3 is CASTWLAGTQETQYF. CDR3 nucleotide sequence: TGTGCCAGCACGTGGCTAGCGGGGACCCAAGAGACCCAGTACTTC.

This clone was picked up one time. V is TRBV25-1 and J is TRBJ2-7; TRBD1 agrees at 12 bases. CDR3 size: 14 residues. V gave up 6 bases and J gave up 7 bases; unmatched junction bases: 7. Germline CDR1 and CDR2: MGHDK and SYGVNS. The DNA for the CDR3 is TGTGCCAGCAGCACCGGGACAGGGGGCCGGGAGCAGTACTTC. Translating it yields CASSTGTGGREQYF.

The rearrangement uses TRBV28 and TRBJ1-3, with TRBD1 as a possible D gene (5 bases). The CDR3 runs to 14 residues. With 2 bases removed from V and 2 bases from J, the gap between germline ends came to 7 bases. Germline-derived CDR1 and CDR2 are MDHEN and SYDVKM. The CDR3 nucleotides are TGTGCCAGCAGTTTACCAGGGCCTGGAAACACCATATATTTT. It encodes CASSLPGPGNTIYF.

V usage is TRBV5-6 and J usage is TRBJ1-6; 7 positions match TRBD1. CDR1 and CDR2 (germline): SGHDT, YYEEEE. CDR3 length: 15 amino acids. V shed 2 bases and J 6 bases; nucleotides not matched to a gene: 5. The CDR3 region is CASSFPGGGNSPLHF. CDR3 sequence (DNA): TGTGCCAGCAGCTTCCCAGGGGGTGGTAATTCACCCCTCCACTTT. The whole variable domain, remainder taken from reference TRBV5-6 and TRBJ1-6, is DAGVTQSPTHLIKTRGQQVTLRCSPKSGHDTVSWYQQALGQGPQFIFQYYEEEERQRGNFPDRFSGHQFPNYSSELNVNALLLGDSALYLCASSFPGGGNSPLHFGNGTRLTVT.

This sequence joins TRBV5-1 and TRBJ1-1; D remains ambiguous. V dropped 2 bases and J dropped 0 bases, with 8 bases sitting between them. CDR1 is SGHRS and CDR2 is YFSETQ in the germline V gene. The CDR3 spans 14 residues. CDR3: CASSLWQLNTEAFF. CDR3 nucleotide sequence: TGCGCCAGCAGCTTATGGCAGTTGAACACTGAAGCTTTCTTT.

This chain links TRBV11-2 with TRBJ2-3; no clear D gene. Looked up from germline, CDR1 is SGHAT and CDR2 is FQNNGV. The CDR3 covers 13 residues. V gave up 10 bases and J gave up 0 bases, with 11 bases separating them. The CDR3 loop is CATRETSTDTQYF. The CDR3 region has the DNA TGTGCCACCCGAGAGACTAGCACAGATACGCAGTATTTT.

The chain's CDR3 is CASSLALAGGQETQYF. CDR3 coding DNA: TGCGCCAGCAGCTTGGCCCTGGCGGGGGGGCAAGAGACCCAGTACTTC. V and J are TRBV5-1 and TRBJ2-5, with TRBD2 identical over 9 bases. The CDR3 is made up of 16 amino acids. V lost 0 bases to trimming and J lost 2 bases; unmatched junction nucleotides: 5. CDR1 is SGHRS and CDR2 is YFSETQ in the germline V gene.

The J gene is TRBJ2-7, the V gene TRBV11-3, with 7 bases fitting TRBD1. The V segment lost 5 bases and the J segment 2 bases; nucleotides outside the gene matches: 3. Looked up from germline, CDR1 is SGHNT and CDR2 is YENEEA. This CDR3 region has 13 residues. The CDR3 DNA reads as TGTGCCAGCAGCCAGGGGGAAGCCTACGAGCAGTACTTC. Its protein product is CASSQGEAYEQYF.

The rearrangement joins TRBV6-5 to TRBJ1-1; TRBD1 might be the D (5 bases). This CDR3 region has 13 residues. Germline V lookup: CDR1 MNHEY, CDR2 SVGAGI. The ends were cut back, 2 bases at V and 4 bases at J, with 8 bases in the middle. CDR3 in amino acids: CASSYGGSTEAFF. CDR3 DNA: TGTGCCAGCAGTTACGGGGGGAGCACTGAAGCTTTCTTT.

This clone has just one count. The rearrangement joins TRBV5-4 to TRBJ1-6; D is uncertain. The germline V gene has CDR1 SGHNT and CDR2 YYREEE (reference sequence). V was clipped by 3 bases and J by 7 bases, with 8 bases between them. The length of the CDR3 is 13 residues. The CDR3 nucleotides read TGTGCCAGCAGCTGGTCGGGAAATTCACCCCTCCACTTT. Residues: CASSWSGNSPLHF.

The chain joins TRBV6-6 to TRBJ1-3; maybe TRBD1 (6 bases). V was shortened by 6 bases and J by 2 bases, with 14 bases between the two germline ends. Per the germline V gene, CDR1 is MNHNY and CDR2 is SVGAGI (reference sequence). The CDR3 is 15 residues long. The CDR3 loop reads CASSPRTVPGNTIYF. As DNA, the CDR3 is TGTGCCAGCAGCCCTCGGACAGTTCCTGGAAACACCATATATTTT.

The chain employs TRBV7-2 and TRBJ2-1; D gene ambiguous. Germline assignment: CDR1 SGHTA and CDR2 FQGNSA. The CDR3 consists of 16 residues. The ends were cut back, 0 bases at V and 6 bases at J, with 15 bases in the middle. In nucleotides, the CDR3 is TGTGCCAGCAGCTTAGCATCTCTCGGGTTAGGCAATGAGCAGTTCTTC. This encodes CASSLASLGLGNEQFF.

This chain connects TRBV6-1 to TRBJ1-2, with TRBD1 matching over 8 bases. The CDR3 totals 15 residues. J lost 4 bases, V lost 4 bases, and 8 bases had no gene match. Looked up from germline, CDR1 is MNHNS and CDR2 is SASEGT. The CDR3 region is CASSGTGRWIYGYTF. The CDR3 nucleotides read TGTGCCAGCAGTGGGACAGGGAGATGGATCTATGGCTACACCTTC.

The genes are TRBV28 and TRBJ2-7; D possibly corresponds to TRBD2 (6 bases). Trimming cost V 8 bases and J 6 bases, with 23 bases left between them. CDR1 MDHEN and CDR2 SYDVKM come from the germline V gene. The CDR3 spans 15 residues. CDR3 in amino acids: CASEGYGGTPREQYF. The CDR3, as DNA: TGTGCCAGCGAGGGTTATGGCGGGACTCCTCGCGAGCAGTACTTC.

The table lists this clone with a few counts. V usage is TRBV6-4 and J usage is TRBJ2-3; 9 positions agree with TRBD2. The length of the CDR3 is 15 residues. Per the germline V gene, CDR1 is MRHNA and CDR2 is SNTAGT. V was clipped by 3 bases and J by 6 bases; unmatched bases: 7. The CDR3, as DNA: TGTGCCAGCAGTGAAGTGGCGGGGGGGACGGATACGCAGTATTTT. The encoded protein is CASSEVAGGTDTQYF.

This rearrangement joins TRBV27 to TRBJ2-7; 7 bases fit TRBD1. The CDR3 covers 17 residues. The V gene's germline CDR1 is MNHEY and CDR2 SMNVEV (reference sequence). Trimming cost V 5 bases and J 0 bases; bases outside gene matches: 13. CDR3 coding DNA: TGTGCCAGCAGTCTAGGCCGTTGGGGACAGAGCTCCTACGAGCAGTACTTC. This translates into CASSLGRWGQSSYEQYF.

V usage is TRBV13 and J usage is TRBJ2-6; D uncertain. Per germline, CDR1 PRHDT and CDR2 FYEKMQ (reference sequence). The CDR3 is 18 residues long. Trimming removed 0 bases at V and 2 bases at J, with 14 bases between. In DNA form, the CDR3 reads TGTGCCAGCAGCTTAGGGGTCAACTCTCTGCCTGGGGCCAACGTCCTGACTTTC. Translating gives CASSLGVNSLPGANVLTF.

Comment on this clone: Mismatch with germline at one junction end may stem from a read error. In DNA, the CDR3 is TGTGCCAGCAGTGTATGGGCGAACGCTGAAGCTTTCTTT. Residues: CASSVWANAEAFF. This sequence joins TRBV2 and TRBJ1-1; D is unclear. The germline gives CDR1 SNHLY, CDR2 FYNNEI. The CDR3 has 13 amino acids.

The rearrangement links TRBV7-9 to TRBJ2-3; 9 nucleotides line up with TRBD1. The CDR3 extends over 14 amino acids. V shed 5 bases, J shed 4 bases, and the junction held 4 bases outside the gene matches. Germline-derived CDR1 and CDR2 are SEHNR and FQNEAQ (reference sequence). As DNA, the CDR3 is TGTGCCAGCAGCCCAAGACAGGGGGCAGATACGCAGTATTTT. It is translated as CASSPRQGADTQYF.

The chain has TRBV28 and TRBJ1-4; 7 positions match TRBD1. Looked up from germline, CDR1 is MDHEN and CDR2 is SYDVKM. The CDR3 spans 18 residues. The ends lost 6 bases at V and 0 bases at J; junction bases unmatched: 13. CDR3 in DNA: TGTGCCAGCAGCTATACCGACAGGGCCCTAGCAACTAATGAAAAACTGTTTTTT. It codes for CASSYTDRALATNEKLFF.

This chain joins TRBV7-9 and TRBJ2-4; a possible D gene is TRBD1 (6 bases). The germline CDR1 and CDR2 sequences are SEHNR and FQNEAQ (reference sequence). Trimming shortened V by 0 bases and J by 5 bases, and 14 bases separated the two germline ends. CDR3 length: 16 residues. This chain's CDR3 is CASSLAAAPGENIQYF. CDR3 coding DNA: TGTGCCAGCAGCTTAGCGGCAGCCCCAGGGGAAAACATTCAGTACTTC.

Remarks on this clone: Other DNA sequences of this sample code for an identical CDR3. The V call is TRBV18, the J call TRBJ2-7; 9 positions agree with TRBD1. Germline V gives CDR1 KGHSH, CDR2 LQKENI. This CDR3 is built from 13 residues. J lost 5 bases, V lost 3 bases, and 2 bases had no gene match. This CDR3 is CASSPRQGDEQYF. In DNA, the CDR3 is TGTGCCAGCTCACCTCGACAGGGGGACGAGCAGTACTTC.

The rearrangement joins TRBV28 to TRBJ2-7; a possible D gene is TRBD1 (5 bases). This CDR3 spans 13 amino acids. Trimming left V 6 bases short and J 4 bases short, with 13 bases between. Germline assignment: CDR1 MDHEN and CDR2 SYDVKM. CDR3 amino acids: CASSSGHPYEQYF. CDR3 DNA: TGTGCCAGCAGCTCTGGACACCCATACGAGCAGTACTTC.

The rearrangement uses TRBV27 and TRBJ1-5, with a possible D match to TRBD1 (6 bases). Trimming cost V 2 bases and J 3 bases, with 11 bases left between them. Germline-derived CDR1 and CDR2 are MNHEY and SMNVEV (reference sequence). The length of the CDR3 is 15 residues. Written as DNA, the CDR3 is TGTGCCAGCAGTTTAGGACAGCCTTCCAATCAGCCCCAGCATTTT. Translating gives CASSLGQPSNQPQHF.

This chain connects TRBV27 to TRBJ2-3; 7 bases align to TRBD1. J was trimmed by 2 bases and V by 5 bases; bases with no gene match: 10. The CDR3 extends over 16 amino acids. CDR1 and CDR2 (germline): MNHEY, SMNVEV (reference sequence). CDR3: CASSISTGIDTDTQYF. The CDR3, as DNA: TGTGCCAGCAGTATCTCGACAGGGATAGACACAGATACGCAGTATTTT.